This T cell receptor beta chain was identified in a study of cytomegalovirus exposure and HLA in healthy donors. Donors had nominal health at sampling but likely had unrecorded immune exposures. Use of 60 Vbeta and 13 Jbeta primers characterized the PCR. TCRdb's copy holds only in-frame clones and misses some; the assay was immunoSEQ multiplex PCR. Seen here are 140,000 to 150,000 clones, around four fifths observed once, and the top ten hold 3% to 3.5%. Remarks on this clone: Its antigen remains unidentified.

The ends lost 0 bases at V and 3 bases at J; junction bases unmatched: 1. In germline, CDR1 is MNHEY, CDR2 SVGAGI. There are 15 residues in the CDR3. Study-wide results and caveats: Based on reports, TCR beta sequences accurately predicted HLA-A and HLA-B alleles for most subjects. 87-base-pair reads could not separate some V segments, including TRBV6-2 and TRBV6-3. Cytomegalovirus-associated TCR beta chains were listed, numbering over 150.

V and J are TRBV6-5 and TRBJ2-1, with 8 positions matching TRBD2. The sample was PBMCs. The sequence derives from a male donor in good health and CMV-seronegative. The CDR3 region has the DNA TGTGCCAGCAGTTACTCCACTAGCGGCTACAATGAGCAGTTCTTC. Amino acid sequence: CASSYSTSGYNEQFF.